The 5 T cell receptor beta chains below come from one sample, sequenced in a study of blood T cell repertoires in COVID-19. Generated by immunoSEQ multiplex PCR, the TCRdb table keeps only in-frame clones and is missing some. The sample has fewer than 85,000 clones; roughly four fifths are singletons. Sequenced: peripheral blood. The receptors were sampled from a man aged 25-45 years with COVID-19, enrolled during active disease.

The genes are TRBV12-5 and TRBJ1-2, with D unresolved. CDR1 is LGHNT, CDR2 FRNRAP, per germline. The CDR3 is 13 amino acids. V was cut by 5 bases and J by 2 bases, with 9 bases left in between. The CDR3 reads CASGPAVNYGYTF. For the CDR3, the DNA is TGTGCTAGTGGTCCTGCGGTGAACTATGGCTACACCTTC.

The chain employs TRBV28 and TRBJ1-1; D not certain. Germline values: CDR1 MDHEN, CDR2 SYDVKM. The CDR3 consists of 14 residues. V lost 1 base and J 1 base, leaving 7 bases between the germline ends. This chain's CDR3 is CASSLLQTNTEAFF. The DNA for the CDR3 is TGTGCCAGCAGTTTATTACAGACGAACACTGAAGCTTTCTTT.

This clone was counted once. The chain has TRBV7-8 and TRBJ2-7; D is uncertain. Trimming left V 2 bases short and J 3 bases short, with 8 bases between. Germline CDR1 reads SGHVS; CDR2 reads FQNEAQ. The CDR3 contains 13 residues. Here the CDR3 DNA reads TGTGCCAGCAGCTTAAATAGCCGCTACGAGCAGTACTTC. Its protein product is CASSLNSRYEQYF.

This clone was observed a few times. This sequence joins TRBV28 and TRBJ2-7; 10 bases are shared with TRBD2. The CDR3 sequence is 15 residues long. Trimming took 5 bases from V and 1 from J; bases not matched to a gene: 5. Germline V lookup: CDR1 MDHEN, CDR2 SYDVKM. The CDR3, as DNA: TGTGCCAGCAGTGCCGGGACTAGCGTATCCTACGAGCAGTACTTC. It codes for CASSAGTSVSYEQYF.

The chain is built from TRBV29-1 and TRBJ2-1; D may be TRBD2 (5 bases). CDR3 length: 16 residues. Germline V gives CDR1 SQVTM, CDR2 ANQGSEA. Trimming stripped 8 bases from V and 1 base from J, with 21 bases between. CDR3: CSTTTTGSRSYNEQFF. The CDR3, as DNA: TGCAGCACTACGACTACTGGGTCAAGGTCCTACAATGAGCAGTTCTTC.